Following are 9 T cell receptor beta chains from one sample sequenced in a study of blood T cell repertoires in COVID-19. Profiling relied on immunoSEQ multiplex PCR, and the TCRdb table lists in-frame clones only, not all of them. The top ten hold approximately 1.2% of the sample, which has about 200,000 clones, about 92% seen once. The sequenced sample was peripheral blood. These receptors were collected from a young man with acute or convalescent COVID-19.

CDR3 in amino acids: CASKEQVGSYNSPLHF. DNA of the CDR3: TGTGCCAGTAAAGAACAGGTTGGGTCCTATAATTCACCCCTCCACTTT. The chain uses TRBV19 and TRBJ1-6, with D possibly matching TRBD1 (5 bases). Trimming shortened V by 7 bases and J by 1 base, and 14 bases separated the two germline ends. The CDR3 consists of 16 residues. Looked up from germline, CDR1 is LNHDA and CDR2 is SQIVND (reference sequence).

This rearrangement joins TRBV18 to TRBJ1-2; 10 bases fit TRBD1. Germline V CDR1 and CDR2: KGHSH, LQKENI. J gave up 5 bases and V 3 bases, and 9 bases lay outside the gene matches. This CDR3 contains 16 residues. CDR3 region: CASSPTGQGPGYGYTF. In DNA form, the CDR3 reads TGTGCCAGCTCACCTACGGGACAGGGGCCTGGGTATGGCTACACCTTC.

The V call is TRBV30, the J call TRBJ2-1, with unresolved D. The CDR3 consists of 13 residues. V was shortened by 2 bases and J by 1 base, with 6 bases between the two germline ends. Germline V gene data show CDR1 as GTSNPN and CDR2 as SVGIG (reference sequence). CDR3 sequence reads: CAWSPLSYNEQFF. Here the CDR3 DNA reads TGTGCCTGGAGTCCACTTTCCTACAATGAGCAGTTCTTC.

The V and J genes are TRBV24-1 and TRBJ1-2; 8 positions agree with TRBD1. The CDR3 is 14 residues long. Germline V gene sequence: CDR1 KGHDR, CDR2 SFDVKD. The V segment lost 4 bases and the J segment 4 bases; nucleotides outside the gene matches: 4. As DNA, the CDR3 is TGTGCCACCAGTGAAACAGGGGGTCCCTATGGCTACACCTTC. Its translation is CATSETGGPYGYTF.

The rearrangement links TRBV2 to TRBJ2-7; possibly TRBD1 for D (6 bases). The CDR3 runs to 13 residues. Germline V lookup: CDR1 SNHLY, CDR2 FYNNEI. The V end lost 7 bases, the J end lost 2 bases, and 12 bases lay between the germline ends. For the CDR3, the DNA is TGTGCCAGCAAAAGACAGGTAACCTACGAGCAGTACTTC. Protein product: CASKRQVTYEQYF.

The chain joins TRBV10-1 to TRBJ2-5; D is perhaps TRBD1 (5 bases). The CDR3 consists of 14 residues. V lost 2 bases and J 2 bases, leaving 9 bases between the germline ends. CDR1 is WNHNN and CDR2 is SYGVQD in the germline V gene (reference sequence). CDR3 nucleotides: TGCGCCAGCAGTGAGGCGGCAGGGCAAGAGACCCAGTACTTC. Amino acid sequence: CASSEAAGQETQYF.

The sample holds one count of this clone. The CDR3 DNA reads TGTGCCAGCATGGGGCCAGCGGGAGACCAAGAGACCCAGTACTTC. It encodes CASMGPAGDQETQYF. This chain joins TRBV6-5 and TRBJ2-5; TRBD2 aligns across 8 bases. J lost 0 bases, V lost 7 bases, and 7 bases had no gene match. CDR1 and CDR2 from the germline V gene are MNHEY and SVGAGI. This CDR3 has 15 residues.

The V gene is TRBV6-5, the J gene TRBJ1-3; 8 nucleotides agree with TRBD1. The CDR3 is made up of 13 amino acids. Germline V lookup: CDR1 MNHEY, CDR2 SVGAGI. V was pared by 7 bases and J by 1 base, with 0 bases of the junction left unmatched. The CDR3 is CASNRGSGNTIYF. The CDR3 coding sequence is TGTGCCAGCAACAGGGGGTCTGGAAACACCATATATTTT.

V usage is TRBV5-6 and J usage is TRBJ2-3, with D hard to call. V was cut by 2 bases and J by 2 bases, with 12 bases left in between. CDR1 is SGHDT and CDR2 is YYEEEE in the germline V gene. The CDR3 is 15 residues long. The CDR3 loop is CASSLLVEYTDTQYF. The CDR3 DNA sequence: TGTGCCAGCAGCTTATTGGTGGAGTACACAGATACGCAGTATTTT.